This TCR beta chain was retrieved from a study of T cell responses to AZD1222 COVID-19 vaccine. Study-wide results and caveats: The study sampled repertoires only after the peak T cell response.

Generated by immunoSEQ multiplex PCR, the TCRdb table keeps only in-frame clones and is missing some. The sample yields 65,000 to 100,000 clones, approximately 90% seen once. As concerns this clone: What it binds is unknown.

This CDR3 has 14 amino acids. The germline V gene encodes CDR1 MDHEN and CDR2 SYDVKM. The V gene lost 3 bases and the J gene lost 0 bases, with 8 bases spanning the gap. The sequence came from an adult who received the AZD1222 COVID-19 vaccine. The input for sequencing was peripheral blood, taken 28 days after the second AZD1222 dose. This chain links TRBV28 with TRBJ1-1; unclear D gene. The CDR3 sequence is CASSFPELNTEAFF. DNA for the CDR3: TGTGCCAGCAGTTTCCCAGAATTGAACACTGAAGCTTTCTTT.